A single sample gave rise to the 2 T cell receptor beta chains below, sequenced in a study of blood T cell repertoires in COVID-19. The method was immunoSEQ multiplex PCR; TCRdb's version includes in-frame clones alone and lacks a portion of them. The profile shows about 240,000 clones, 75% to 90% of them singletons. The sequenced material came from peripheral blood. The receptor set was obtained from an older woman with active or convalescent COVID-19.

This clone came up once. V gene TRBV7-3 combines with J gene TRBJ1-2; perhaps TRBD1 as D (5 bases). V lost 1 base, J lost 4 bases, and 10 bases lay in between. The CDR3 extends over 14 amino acids. The germline V gene has CDR1 SGHTA and CDR2 FQGTGA. In DNA form, the CDR3 reads TGTGCCAGCAGCTTAAAGGGGAATTCCTATGGCTACACCTTC. This sequence encodes CASSLKGNSYGYTF.

This clone was observed a handful of times. The chain combines TRBV6-5 with TRBJ1-5; no reliable D call. V was cut by 2 bases and J by 7 bases, with 9 bases left in between. Germline-derived CDR1 and CDR2 are MNHEY and SVGAGI. This CDR3 is built from 13 residues. CDR3 residues: CASSYISGQPQHF. The CDR3 bases are TGTGCCAGCAGTTACATCAGCGGGCAGCCCCAGCATTTT.